This T cell receptor beta chain originates from a study of ipilimumab plus nivolumab after autologous stem cell transplantation. Study background: Patients received a median of roughly 5 ipilimumab and about 8 nivolumab doses. The myeloma cohort included high-risk transplant-naive patients and patients relapsing within 3 years of a first autologous transplant.

Patients got ipilimumab 1 mg/kg beginning 14 to 28 days post-transplant. Patients received nivolumab 3 mg/kg at weeks 1, 4, 7, 10, then fortnightly to week 26. This CDR3 has 15 amino acids. The trim removed 7 bases at V and 8 bases at J, leaving 13 bases unmatched. Germline CDR1 and CDR2: MDHEN and SYDVKM. The repertoire was sequenced with immunoSEQ multiplex PCR; TCRdb's copy has only in-frame clones and lacks some. In the table there are roughly 43,000 clones, approximately 90% of which are singletons. In its sample, this clone was seen a few times. V is TRBV28 and J is TRBJ1-2, with 10 nucleotides matching TRBD1. The sequence was collected from a male donor with multiple myeloma. The source was PBMCs, collected in a trial of ipilimumab plus nivolumab as post-transplant consolidation. The DNA of the CDR3 is TGTGCCAGCATAGGACAGGGGGTTCGACAGGGGGGCTACACCTTC. Translated, it gives CASIGQGVRQGGYTF.